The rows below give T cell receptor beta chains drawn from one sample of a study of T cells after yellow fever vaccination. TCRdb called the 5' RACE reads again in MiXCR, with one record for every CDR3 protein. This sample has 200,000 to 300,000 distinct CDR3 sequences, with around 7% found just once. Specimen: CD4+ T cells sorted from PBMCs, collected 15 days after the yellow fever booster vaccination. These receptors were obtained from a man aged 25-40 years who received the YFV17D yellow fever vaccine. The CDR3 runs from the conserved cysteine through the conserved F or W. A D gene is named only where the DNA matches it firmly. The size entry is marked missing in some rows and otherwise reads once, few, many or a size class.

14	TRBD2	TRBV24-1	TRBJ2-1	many	TGTGCCACCAGTCGCGGGAGGGCCTACAATGAGCAGTTCTTC	CATSRGRAYNEQFF
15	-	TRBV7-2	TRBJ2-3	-	TGTGCCAGCAGCTTACAAGATGGTATAATGAGGACGCAGTATTTT	CASSLQDGIMRTQYF
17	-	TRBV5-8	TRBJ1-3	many	TGTGCCAGCAGCTTGGCGGTTTCTCATTCCTCTGGAAACACCATATATTTT	CASSLAVSHSSGNTIYF
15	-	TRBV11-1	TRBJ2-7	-	TGTGCCAGCAGCTTCGCGGGGGCAGTCGGTTACGAGCAGTACTTC	CASSFAGAVGYEQYF
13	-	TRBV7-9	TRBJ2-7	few	TGTGCCAGCAGCCTTGCAGAAGTCGGGGGGCAGTACTTC	CASSLAEVGGQYF
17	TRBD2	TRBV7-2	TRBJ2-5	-	TGTGCCAGCAGCTTAAGGGACCTTGGACTAGCGGAAGAGACCCAGTACTTC	CASSLRDLGLAEETQYF
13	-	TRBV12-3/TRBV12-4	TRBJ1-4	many	TGTGCCAGCCAGGGGCAGGTCCACGAAAAACTGTTTTTT	CASQGQVHEKLFF
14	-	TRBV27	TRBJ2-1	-	TGTGCCAGCAGTTTACAGTATCCCTACAATGAGCAGTTCTTC	CASSLQYPYNEQFF
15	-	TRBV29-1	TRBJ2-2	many	TGCAGCGTCCCAAAGGCATCTGGGACGACCGGGGAGCTGTTTTTT	CSVPKASGTTGELFF
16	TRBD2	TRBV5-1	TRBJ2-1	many	TGCGCCAGCAGCTTCCCTAGCGGACCCACTGGCTATGAGCAGTTCTTC	CASSFPSGPTGYEQFF
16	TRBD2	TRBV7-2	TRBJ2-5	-	TGTGCCAGCAGCTCCTCCGGGACTAGCGGGAGAGAGACCCAGTACTTC	CASSSSGTSGRETQYF
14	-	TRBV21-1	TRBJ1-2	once	TGTGCCAGCAGCAAAGACGGCGCTAACTATGGCTACACCTTC	CASSKDGANYGYTF
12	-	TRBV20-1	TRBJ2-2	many	TGCAGTGCGGCGGAAAACACCGGGGAGCTGTTTTTT	CSAAENTGELFF
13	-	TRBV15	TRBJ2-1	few	TGTGCCACCAGCAGAGACTGGGCGGGCTGGCAGTTCTTC	CATSRDWAGWQFF
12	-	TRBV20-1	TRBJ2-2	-	TGCAGTGCCGCCGTAGTTCCCGGGGAGCTGTTTTTT	CSAAVVPGELFF
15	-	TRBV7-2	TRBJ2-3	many	TGTGCCAGCAGCTCAGGGTTAACCCGCACAGATACGCAGTATTTT	CASSSGLTRTDTQYF
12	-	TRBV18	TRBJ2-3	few	TGTGCCAGCTCCCCCCGGAAGGATACGCAGTATTTT	CASSPRKDTQYF
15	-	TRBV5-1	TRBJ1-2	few	TGCGCCAGCAGCAACACCGACATGGGGAATTATGGCTACACCTTC	CASSNTDMGNYGYTF
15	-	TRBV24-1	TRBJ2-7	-	TGTGCCACCAGTGTTCAGGCCCCGTTCTCCTACGAGCAGTACTTC	CATSVQAPFSYEQYF
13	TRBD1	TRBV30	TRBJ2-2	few	TGTGCCTGGCGACAGGGGAACACCGGGGAGCTGTTTTTT	CAWRQGNTGELFF
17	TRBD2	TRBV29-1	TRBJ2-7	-	TGCAGCGTTGGTGGCAGGGGCAGGACTAGCGGGAGTAGCGAGCAGTACTTC	CSVGGRGRTSGSSEQYF
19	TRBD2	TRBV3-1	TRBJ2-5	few	TGTGCCAGCAGCCGTAAGTGGACTAGCGGGAGGCTGCGCCAAGAGACCCAGTACTTC	CASSRKWTSGRLRQETQYF
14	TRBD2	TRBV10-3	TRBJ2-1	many	TGTGCCATCAGCTGGACTAGCGGGCAGGATGAGCAGTTCTTC	CAISWTSGQDEQFF
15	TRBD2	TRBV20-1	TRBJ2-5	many	TGCAGTGCTAGAGATGGACTAGCGGGAGTAAAGACCCAGTACTTC	CSARDGLAGVKTQYF
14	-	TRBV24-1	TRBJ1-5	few	TGTGCCACCAGTTCGACCGCCGTTGGTCAGCCCCAGCATTTT	CATSSTAVGQPQHF
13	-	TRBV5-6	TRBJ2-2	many	TGTGCCAGCAGCTTGCCCGACACCGGGGAGCTGTTTTTT	CASSLPDTGELFF